These 26 T cell receptor beta chains were sequenced from one sample in a study of shared clonotypes between healthy human individuals. Produced via immunoSEQ multiplex PCR; TCRdb's table is partial and in-frame only. The table lists over a million clones, around 74% of them singletons. Sequenced material: memory CD4+ T cells sorted from blood. Indicated subset: CD45RA-negative fraction. Receptors were obtained from a man between 18 and 29 years old in good health.

The V call is TRBV13, the J call TRBJ2-1; 8 nucleotides align to TRBD1. The V and J ends lost 2 bases and 8 bases, in that order; junction bases with no gene match: 11. Germline CDR1 is PRHDT and CDR2 is FYEKMQ (reference sequence). CDR3 length equals 16 residues. DNA for the CDR3: TGTGCCAGCAGCTTATACTCCCCGGGACAGGTCCATGAGCAGTTCTTC. This codes for CASSLYSPGQVHEQFF.

The chain is built from TRBV23-1 and TRBJ1-3; TRBD1 matches 9 bases. TRBV23-1 belongs to the ORF category, with a function that is uncertain. J gave up 4 bases and V 4 bases, and 2 bases lay outside the gene matches. The CDR3 extends over 14 amino acids. This chain's CDR3 is CASSRTGVGNTIYF. The CDR3 DNA reads as TGCGCCAGCAGTCGGACAGGGGTCGGAAACACCATATATTTT.

This clone was seen more than once but under ten times. The chain couples TRBV6-5 to TRBJ2-7; D may match TRBD1 or TRBD2 (5 bases each). CDR3 length: 15 residues. CDR1 MNHEY and CDR2 SVGAGI come from the germline V gene. Trimming took 7 bases from V and 0 from J, leaving 16 bases between them. CDR3 sequence reads: CASKNGAGSSYEQYF. Here the CDR3 DNA reads TGTGCCAGCAAAAACGGGGCAGGGAGCTCCTACGAGCAGTACTTC.

This clone is a singleton in its sample. The chain carries TRBV18 and TRBJ2-2, with 7 bases that match TRBD1. The CDR3 runs 16 residues. CDR1 and CDR2 from the germline V gene are KGHSH and LQKENI. The V segment lost 3 bases and the J segment 2 bases; nucleotides outside the gene matches: 6. The CDR3 is CASSPRTGPNTGELFF. The CDR3 DNA sequence: TGTGCCAGCTCACCCAGGACAGGTCCCAACACCGGGGAGCTGTTTTTT.

This chain links TRBV2 with TRBJ1-4, with D maybe TRBD1 (5 bases). Between the trimmed V and J ends, which lost 3 bases and 3 bases, there was a span of 8 bases. Per the germline V gene, CDR1 is SNHLY and CDR2 is FYNNEI. This CDR3 contains 14 residues. Here the CDR3 DNA reads TGTGCCAGCAGTGAGCGGGACTCTAATGAAAAACTGTTTTTT. Encoded protein: CASSERDSNEKLFF.

This CDR3 reads CASSLSWGAYQPQHF. For the CDR3, the DNA is TGTGCCAGCAGCTTGAGTTGGGGGGCGTATCAGCCCCAGCATTTT. The rearrangement links TRBV5-6 to TRBJ1-5; TRBD1 might be the D (6 bases). Germline values: CDR1 SGHDT, CDR2 YYEEEE. Trimming left V 1 base short and J 5 bases short, with 13 bases between. This CDR3 contains 15 residues.

The chain couples TRBV21-1 to TRBJ2-2. TRBV21-1 is recorded as a pseudogene. The CDR3 totals 18 residues. The CDR3 sequence: CASSKEEKGPPDTGELFF. In DNA, the CDR3 is TGTGCCAGCAGCAAAGAGGAGAAGGGTCCCCCGGACACCGGGGAGCTGTTTTTT.

This clone has a single count. J is TRBJ2-3 and V is TRBV11-2, with a possible D match to TRBD2 (6 bases). Germline V gene data show CDR1 as SGHAT and CDR2 as FQNNGV. Trimming pared 0 bases from V and 3 bases from J, leaving 7 bases between. CDR3 length equals 14 residues. CDR3 bases: TGTGCCAGCAGCTTAGACGCGGGAACAGATACGCAGTATTTT. This encodes CASSLDAGTDTQYF.

This chain uses TRBV2 with TRBJ1-4; weak D call: TRBD1 (6 bases). The germline V and J ends were trimmed by 6 bases and 4 bases, with 12 bases remaining between them. Per the germline V gene, CDR1 is SNHLY and CDR2 is FYNNEI. There are 14 residues in the CDR3. The CDR3 protein is CASSEGGINEKLFF. For the CDR3, the DNA is TGTGCCAGCAGCGAGGGGGGTATTAATGAAAAACTGTTTTTT.

This clone was found a few times. V usage is TRBV19 and J usage is TRBJ1-2; 8 bases align to TRBD1. Germline CDR1 LNHDA, CDR2 SQIVND (reference sequence). The CDR3 contains 15 residues. Unmatched junction bases numbered 13, after V lost 7 bases and J lost 6 bases. The chain's CDR3 is CASIDPGGQGHGYTF. In DNA, the CDR3 is TGTGCCAGTATCGATCCTGGAGGACAGGGCCATGGCTACACCTTC. The full variable domain, with the rest looked up from reference TRBV19 and TRBJ1-2, is DGGITQSPKYLFRKEGQNVTLSCEQNLNHDAMYWYRQDPGQGLRLIYYSQIVNDFQKGDIAEGYSVSREKKESFPLTVTSAQKNPTAFYLCASIDPGGQGHGYTFGSGTRLTVV.

The chain is built from TRBV2 and TRBJ2-7; D might be TRBD2 (6 bases). The CDR3 sequence is 13 residues long. V was clipped by 6 bases and J by 6 bases, with 15 bases between them. Per the germline V gene, CDR1 is SNHLY and CDR2 is FYNNEI. The CDR3 reads CASSPTRLGEQYF. CDR3 DNA sequence: TGTGCCAGCAGCCCGACTAGGCTGGGCGAGCAGTACTTC.

The genes are TRBV11-1 and TRBJ2-7, with 9 nucleotides matching TRBD1. V shed 5 bases, J shed 2 bases, and the junction held 7 bases outside the gene matches. The germline V gene has CDR1 SGHAT and CDR2 FQDESV (reference sequence). The CDR3 length is 15 residues. CDR3 in DNA: TGTGCCAGCAGCCGACAGGGGGGCCTAGCCTACGAGCAGTACTTC. This translates into CASSRQGGLAYEQYF.

In DNA, the CDR3 is TGTGCCAGCAGTCGGGACGCGATAATGACCGTGCAGTTCTTC. Residues: CASSRDAIMTVQFF. J is TRBJ2-1 and V is TRBV2; D might be TRBD1 or TRBD2, each matching 5 bases. V gave up 5 bases and J gave up 12 bases, with 20 bases separating them. The V gene's germline CDR1 is SNHLY and CDR2 FYNNEI. The CDR3 sequence is 14 residues long.

V and J are TRBV7-2 and TRBJ2-7, with TRBD2 matching 12 bases. The CDR3 has 15 residues. Germline CDR1 and CDR2: SGHTA and FQGNSA. The ends lost 0 bases at V and 4 bases at J; junction bases unmatched: 1. CDR3 coding DNA: TGTGCCAGCAGCTTAGCCGGGACTAGCGGGTACGAGCAGTACTTC. Translating it yields CASSLAGTSGYEQYF.

V usage is TRBV15 and J usage is TRBJ1-6, with TRBD1 as a possible D gene (6 bases). V shed 5 bases and J shed 7 bases, with 12 bases lying between them. This CDR3 has 14 residues. Germline loops: CDR1 LNHNV, CDR2 YYDKDF (reference sequence). The CDR3 bases are TGTGCCACCAGCTCGGGGGGCTGGAATTCACCCCTCCACTTT. Translating it yields CATSSGGWNSPLHF.

This chain uses TRBV2 with TRBJ2-1, with D uncertain. CDR1 and CDR2 from the germline V gene are SNHLY and FYNNEI. The CDR3 extends over 11 amino acids. The V gene lost 1 base and the J gene lost 9 bases, with 4 bases spanning the gap. The CDR3 DNA follows: TGTGCCAGCAGTGAAGGGGGTGAGCAGTTCTTC. It yields the protein CASSEGGEQFF.

Comments on this clone: The sample holds other DNA sequences that translate to the same CDR3. This sequence joins TRBV7-6 and TRBJ1-6; D unresolved. Trimming pared 4 bases from V and 2 bases from J, leaving 0 bases between. The CDR3 covers 12 residues. Germline values: CDR1 SGHVS, CDR2 FNYEAQ. CDR3 nucleotide sequence: TGTGCCAGCAGCTCCTATAATTCACCCCTCCACTTT. Its translation is CASSSYNSPLHF.

This chain connects TRBV9 to TRBJ2-3; 10 bases map to TRBD1. Trimming took 0 bases from V and 2 from J; bases not matched to a gene: 6. CDR1 is SGDLS and CDR2 is YYNGEE in the germline V gene. This CDR3 is 17 amino acids long. CDR3 nucleotide sequence: TGTGCCAGCAGCGTAGCGGGGACAGGGGTGGCCACAGATACGCAGTATTTT. Amino acids: CASSVAGTGVATDTQYF.

The V call is TRBV28, the J call TRBJ2-7, with 7 nucleotides matching TRBD1. Germline V gene sequence: CDR1 MDHEN, CDR2 SYDVKM. The CDR3 contains 16 residues. Trimming at V came to 1 base and at J to 7 bases, leaving 13 bases not matched to a gene. The CDR3 region has the DNA TGTGCCAGCAGTTTATTATGGTTAGGGGGCTTAGGGGAGCAGTACTTC. Its translation is CASSLLWLGGLGEQYF.

This clone was recorded once. The rearrangement joins TRBV28 to TRBJ2-3; 8 bases are shared with TRBD2. The CDR3 spans 14 residues. CDR1 and CDR2 from the germline V gene are MDHEN and SYDVKM. The V and J ends lost 4 bases and 6 bases, in that order; junction bases with no gene match: 6. CDR3 residues: CASSYRGGSDTQYF. In DNA form, the CDR3 reads TGTGCCAGCAGTTATCGGGGGGGCTCGGATACGCAGTATTTT.

The genes are TRBV4-2 and TRBJ2-5, with 10 positions matching TRBD2. V shed 0 bases and J 3 bases; nucleotides not matched to a gene: 7. The CDR3 has 17 amino acids. CDR1 and CDR2 (germline): LGHNA, YNFKEQ. The CDR3: CASSQEFTSGNKETQYF. CDR3 nucleotides: TGTGCCAGCAGCCAAGAGTTCACTAGCGGGAATAAAGAGACCCAGTACTTC.

The chain combines TRBV9 with TRBJ1-6; possibly TRBD1 for D (5 bases). The germline V gene encodes CDR1 SGDLS and CDR2 YYNGEE. There are 17 residues in the CDR3. The V end lost 4 bases, the J end lost 9 bases, and 23 bases lay between the germline ends. CDR3 amino acids: CASSPRGDAKTPSPLHF. CDR3 sequence (DNA): TGTGCCAGCAGCCCACGGGGCGACGCCAAAACCCCTTCACCCCTCCACTTT.

In its sample, this clone was seen once. At the DNA level, this CDR3 is encoded by other sequences in the same sample as well. The rearrangement uses TRBV7-2 and TRBJ2-7; D possibly corresponds to TRBD2 (5 bases). CDR3 length: 13 amino acids. V was cut by 0 bases and J by 3 bases, with 6 bases left in between. CDR1 is SGHTA and CDR2 is FQGNSA in the germline V gene. The CDR3 loop reads CASSLAGVYEQYF. CDR3 in DNA: TGTGCCAGCAGCTTAGCCGGGGTCTACGAGCAGTACTTC.

The J gene is TRBJ1-6, the V gene TRBV5-1, with D perhaps matching TRBD1 (5 bases). Germline CDR1 and CDR2: SGHRS and YFSETQ. V was cut by 0 bases and J by 10 bases, with 8 bases left in between. The length of the CDR3 is 13 residues. CDR3 protein: CASSLVGESPLHF. The CDR3, as DNA: TGCGCCAGCAGCTTGGTGGGGGAATCACCCCTCCACTTT.

This clone is a singleton in its sample. This rearrangement joins TRBV5-1 to TRBJ2-3; 12 positions agree with TRBD2. With 4 bases clipped from V and 6 bases from J, the junction kept 9 bases outside the gene matches. This CDR3 spans 16 amino acids. Germline V lookup: CDR1 SGHRS, CDR2 YFSETQ. CDR3 bases: TGCGCCAGCAGCACCGGACTAGCGGGGTCAAAGGATACGCAGTATTTT. Protein sequence: CASSTGLAGSKDTQYF.

The chain is built from TRBV11-3 and TRBJ1-5, with 7 bases aligning to TRBD1. Trimming cost V 7 bases and J 2 bases; bases outside gene matches: 11. This CDR3 has 16 amino acids. Germline assignment: CDR1 SGHNT and CDR2 YENEEA. The CDR3 reads CASMQKQGLRNQPQHF. CDR3 sequence (DNA): TGTGCCAGCATGCAGAAACAGGGGCTTCGCAATCAGCCCCAGCATTTT.